These 17 T cell receptor beta chains share one sample of origin, sequenced in a study of prognosis after radiotherapy for stage I lung cancer. Amplification of the TCR beta CDR3 (from genomic DNA) was done by two-round multiplex PCR. It was primers specific to each TRBV and TRBJ gene that first-round PCR used. A single record per CDR3 protein comes from TCRdb applying MiXCR to the multiplex PCR reads. Here the sample spans around 30,000 distinct CDR3 sequences, 31% being singletons. Here the sequenced sample was PBMCs, taken before or after stereotactic body radiation therapy (not recorded which). These receptors were obtained from a donor over 45 with non-small cell lung cancer.

This clonotype is categorized as medium-sized. The V gene is TRBV5-1, the J gene TRBJ1-6; D not certain. The CDR3 extends over 17 amino acids. V was pared by 0 bases and J by 4 bases, with 14 bases between. Germline V gene sequence: CDR1 SGHRS, CDR2 YFSETQ. The CDR3 loop reads CASSLDGRPRYNSPLHF. CDR3 nucleotide sequence: TGCGCCAGCAGCTTGGATGGCAGGCCCCGATATAATTCACCCCTCCACTTT.

This clonotype was recorded many times. The chain uses TRBV12-3 or TRBV12-4 and TRBJ2-1; D may be TRBD1 or TRBD2 (6 bases each). CDR3 length: 14 amino acids. V lost 1 base and J lost 6, with 10 bases in between. The CDR3 here is CASSLGGALNEQFF. DNA for the CDR3: TGTGCCAGCAGTTTAGGGGGGGCCCTCAATGAGCAGTTCTTC.

This clonotype is labeled as medium-sized (0.01 to 0.1%). The V and J genes are TRBV20-1 and TRBJ2-3; 12 bases fit TRBD2. The V and J ends lost 0 bases and 2 bases, in that order; junction bases with no gene match: 6. The CDR3 runs 17 residues. Germline V CDR1 and CDR2: DFQATT, SNEGSKA (reference sequence). The CDR3 nucleotides read TGCAGTGCTAGAGATCACGGACTAGCGGGAAACACAGATACGCAGTATTTT. It translates to CSARDHGLAGNTDTQYF.

Notes on this clonotype: Since no conserved phenylalanine or tryptophan closes the CDR3, a read error is the likely cause. The limits of the CDR3 on the DNA are not certain, so only TCRdb's listed CDR3 is given. The rearrangement joins TRBV20-1 to TRBJ2-5; the D call of TRBD2 is as the table states it, not checked on the DNA. The CDR3 totals 9 residues, both ends included. Germline V gene sequence: CDR1 DFQATT, CDR2 SNEGSKA (reference sequence). The CDR3 loop is CSAPAGLAG.

A remark on this clonotype: It differs at one base from a far larger clone, so likely a read error. The chain couples TRBV6-9 to TRBJ2-5; D gene uncertain. This CDR3 contains 14 residues. The V end lost 3 bases, the J end lost 5 bases, and 13 bases lay between the germline ends. CDR1 and CDR2 (germline): MNHGY, SVAAGI. The chain's CDR3 is CASSYNPCGETQYF. CDR3 sequence (DNA): TGTGCCAGCAGTTACAACCCTTGTGGGGAGACCCAGTACTTC.

Ten or more counts support this clonotype. This chain joins TRBV11-2 and TRBJ1-3; perhaps TRBD1 as D (5 bases). Looked up from germline, CDR1 is SGHAT and CDR2 is FQNNGV. This CDR3 has 14 residues. The germline V and J ends were trimmed by 5 bases and 2 bases, with 10 bases remaining between them. CDR3 in DNA: TGTGCCAGCAGCCTCTGGGGCGCTGGAAACACCATATATTTT. This codes for CASSLWGAGNTIYF.

This clonotype was seen ten or more times. The CDR3 is CASSLRLAGPYQETQYF. The DNA for the CDR3 is TGTGCCAGCAGTTTACGTCTAGCGGGGCCGTACCAAGAGACCCAGTACTTC. The V and J genes are TRBV27 and TRBJ2-5; TRBD2 matches at 9 bases. With V trimmed by 2 bases and J by 0 bases, 7 bases remained unmatched. This CDR3 has 17 amino acids. CDR1 and CDR2 (germline): MNHEY, SMNVEV (reference sequence).

About this clonotype: At one end, the junction sequence differs from germline, possibly due to a read error. This chain uses TRBV11-2 with TRBJ1-1; D unclear. This CDR3 spans 15 amino acids. The V gene's germline CDR1 is SGHAT and CDR2 FQNNGV. The CDR3 DNA follows: TGTGCCAGTAGCATTCCGTGGGTCCTGAACGCTGAAGCTTTCTTT. This encodes CASSIPWVLNAEAFF.

In its sample, this clonotype was seen many times. V is TRBV12-3 or TRBV12-4 and J is TRBJ2-3; the D gene is possibly TRBD2 (5 bases). The CDR3 contains 14 residues. Deletions cut 3 bases from V and 0 bases from J, with 7 bases between. The CDR3 region has the DNA TGTGCCAGCAGTTTGGGCGGGAGCACAGATACGCAGTATTTT. Residues: CASSLGGSTDTQYF.

This clonotype came up many times. The chain joins TRBV2 to TRBJ1-1; 7 nucleotides line up with TRBD1. Germline V gene lookup returns CDR1 SNHLY and CDR2 FYNNEI. There are 15 residues in the CDR3. With V trimmed by 4 bases and J by 6 bases, 11 bases remained unmatched. The CDR3 nucleotides read TGTGCCAGCAGTGGGTTAATGACAGGGCGGGCTGAAGCTTTCTTT. Translated: CASSGLMTGRAEAFF. Using reference TRBV2 and TRBJ1-1 for the parts outside the CDR3, the full variable domain is EPEVTQTPSHQVTQMGQEVILRCVPISNHLYFYWYRQILGQKVEFLVSFYNNEISEKSEIFDDQFSVERPDGSNFTLKIRSTKLEDSAMYFCASSGLMTGRAEAFFGQGTRLTVV.

V and J are TRBV19 and TRBJ1-1, with D unclear. Trimming stripped 5 bases from V and 6 bases from J, with 13 bases between. Germline loops: CDR1 LNHDA, CDR2 SQIVND (reference sequence). The CDR3 is made up of 13 amino acids. This CDR3 is CASSHRGDAEAFF. CDR3 DNA sequence: TGTGCCAGTAGTCACCGGGGTGATGCTGAAGCTTTCTTT.

Notes on this clonotype: This could be a read error, since a much larger clone is one nucleotide away. The DNA for the CDR3 is TGTGCCAGCAGCCGACAGGGACCCCTGGTCGTGCAGTACTTC. Translating it yields CASSRQGPLVVQYF. The chain employs TRBV5-4 and TRBJ2-7; TRBD1 agrees at 7 bases. Germline V gene data show CDR1 as SGHNT and CDR2 as YYREEE (reference sequence). The CDR3 contains 14 residues. The trim removed 4 bases at V and 9 bases at J, leaving 13 bases unmatched.

A few counts support this clonotype. The chain links TRBV6-2 or TRBV6-3 to TRBJ1-6; D remains ambiguous. V was cut by 5 bases and J by 7 bases, with 15 bases left in between. This CDR3 has 15 residues. Germline V CDR1 and CDR2: MNHEY, SVGEGT. CDR3 DNA: TGTGCCAGCAGTGAAGCAAAGGGATCGAATTCACCCCTCCACTTT. Protein sequence: CASSEAKGSNSPLHF.

This clonotype was counted at least ten times. The chain combines TRBV6-1 with TRBJ1-4; possibly TRBD1 for D (5 bases). V was trimmed by 6 bases and J by 10 bases, leaving 21 bases between them. Germline V CDR1 and CDR2: MNHNS, SASEGT. This CDR3 spans 15 amino acids. The CDR3 nucleotides are TGTGCCAGCAGAGTGTCGGGACCCTTGGACGGAAAACTGTTTTTT. Amino acid sequence: CASRVSGPLDGKLFF.

This clonotype is classed as medium-sized. The V and J genes are TRBV11-2 and TRBJ2-7; 13 positions match TRBD2. Germline V gene sequence: CDR1 SGHAT, CDR2 FQNNGV. This CDR3 spans 16 amino acids. V was pared by 3 bases and J by 2 bases, with 4 bases of the junction left unmatched. The CDR3 reads CASSFTSGGVPYEQYF. DNA of the CDR3: TGTGCCAGCAGCTTTACTAGCGGGGGGGTTCCCTACGAGCAGTACTTC.

This clonotype showed up many times. The rearrangement links TRBV20-1 to TRBJ2-7; TRBD1 matches 7 bases. With V trimmed by 1 base and J by 3 bases, 6 bases remained unmatched. This CDR3 is 14 amino acids long. CDR1 and CDR2 from the germline V gene are DFQATT and SNEGSKA (reference sequence). The CDR3 protein is CSARVPDRDYEQYF. The CDR3 DNA reads TGCAGTGCTAGAGTTCCCGACAGGGACTACGAGCAGTACTTC.

This clonotype has ten or more counts. The rearrangement links TRBV2 to TRBJ2-5; the D is unclear. CDR1 is SNHLY and CDR2 is FYNNEI in the germline V gene. The CDR3 sequence is 10 residues long. Trimming shortened V by 4 bases and J by 7 bases, and 4 bases separated the two germline ends. Written as DNA, the CDR3 is TGTGCCAGCAGTGGGGGGACCCAGTACTTC. It yields the protein CASSGGTQYF.